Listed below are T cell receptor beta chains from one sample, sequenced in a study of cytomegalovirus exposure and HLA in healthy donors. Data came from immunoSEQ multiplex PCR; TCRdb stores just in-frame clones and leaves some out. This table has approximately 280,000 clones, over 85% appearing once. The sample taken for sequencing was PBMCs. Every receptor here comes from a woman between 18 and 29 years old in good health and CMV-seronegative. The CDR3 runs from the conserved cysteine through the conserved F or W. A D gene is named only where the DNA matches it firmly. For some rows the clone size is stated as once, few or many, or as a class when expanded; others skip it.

CDR3nt: TGCGCCAGCAGCTTAAGCGGGGGGGCGATAGATACGCAGTATTTT
CDR3aa: CASSLSGGAIDTQYF
d_gene: TRBD2
len: 15
j_gene: TRBJ2-3
abundance: NA
v_gene: TRBV5-1

CDR3nt: TGTGCCAGCAGTGAATACAGGGGACAATCCTACGAGCAGTACTTC
CDR3aa: CASSEYRGQSYEQYF
d_gene: TRBD1
len: 15
j_gene: TRBJ2-7
abundance: once
v_gene: TRBV2

CDR3nt: TGCGCCAGCAGCCGAGCTGGGGCCAACGTCCTGACTTTC
CDR3aa: CASSRAGANVLTF
d_gene: NA
len: 13
j_gene: TRBJ2-6
abundance: few
v_gene: TRBV4-1

CDR3nt: TGTGCCAGCAGCCAACCAGCCGGGGAGCTGTTTTTT
CDR3aa: CASSQPAGELFF
d_gene: NA
len: 12
j_gene: TRBJ2-2
abundance: NA
v_gene: TRBV7-3

CDR3nt: TGTGCCAGCAGCGCAGGGGGTGAGCAGTTCTTC
CDR3aa: CASSAGGEQFF
d_gene: TRBD1
len: 11
j_gene: TRBJ2-1
abundance: NA
v_gene: TRBV9

CDR3nt: TGTGCCAGCAGCAGACCGGGAGAGAGTGGCTACACCTTC
CDR3aa: CASSRPGESGYTF
d_gene: NA
len: 13
j_gene: TRBJ1-2
abundance: few
v_gene: TRBV6-6

CDR3nt: TGTGCCAGCAGTTACTCGGGCAGGGGCACCGGGGAGCTGTTTTTT
CDR3aa: CASSYSGRGTGELFF
d_gene: NA
len: 15
j_gene: TRBJ2-2
abundance: NA
v_gene: TRBV6-5

CDR3nt: TGTGCCAGCAGTCCCCGGGTGCGCCTCTACGAGCAGTACTTC
CDR3aa: CASSPRVRLYEQYF
d_gene: NA
len: 14
j_gene: TRBJ2-7
abundance: NA
v_gene: TRBV27

CDR3nt: TGTGCCAGCAGCGTAGGAGCGGGGGGATTAAACACAGATACGCAGTATTTT
CDR3aa: CASSVGAGGLNTDTQYF
d_gene: TRBD2
len: 17
j_gene: TRBJ2-3
abundance: NA
v_gene: TRBV9

CDR3nt: TGTGCCAGCAGCCTCACAGGGGGCGACTATGGCTACACCTTC
CDR3aa: CASSLTGGDYGYTF
d_gene: TRBD1
len: 14
j_gene: TRBJ1-2
abundance: once
v_gene: TRBV7-2

CDR3nt: TGCGCCAGCAGGGACGGACAGGCAGACACAGATACGCAGTATTTT
CDR3aa: CASRDGQADTDTQYF
d_gene: TRBD1
len: 15
j_gene: TRBJ2-3
abundance: NA
v_gene: TRBV10-2

CDR3nt: TGTGCCAGCAGTTTTCTACTGAACACTGAAGCTTTCTTT
CDR3aa: CASSFLLNTEAFF
d_gene: NA
len: 13
j_gene: TRBJ1-1
abundance: once
v_gene: TRBV27

CDR3nt: TGCACCAGCAGCCAAGAACACAGAATTAACTTACCCCAGCATTTT
CDR3aa: CTSSQEHRINLPQHF
d_gene: NA
len: 15
j_gene: TRBJ1-5
abundance: NA
v_gene: TRBV1

CDR3nt: TGCGCCAGCACCTCTGGGTCACCTAGCGGGGGGGCCGCAGATACGCAGTATTTT
CDR3aa: CASTSGSPSGGAADTQYF
d_gene: TRBD2
len: 18
j_gene: TRBJ2-3
abundance: NA
v_gene: TRBV10-1

CDR3nt: TGTGCCAGCAGCTCGGGGGGAGGAGGAACTGAAGCTTTCTTT
CDR3aa: CASSSGGGGTEAFF
d_gene: NA
len: 14
j_gene: TRBJ1-1
abundance: NA
v_gene: TRBV11-2

CDR3nt: TGTGCCAGCTCACCACGAGGCATCCGAACTAATGAAAAACTGTTTTTT
CDR3aa: CASSPRGIRTNEKLFF
d_gene: NA
len: 16
j_gene: TRBJ1-4
abundance: once
v_gene: TRBV18

CDR3nt: TGTGCCAGCAGCGTATTTGGACAGGGGGCACTCGATGAGCAGTTCTTC
CDR3aa: CASSVFGQGALDEQFF
d_gene: TRBD1
len: 16
j_gene: TRBJ2-1
abundance: NA
v_gene: TRBV9

CDR3nt: TGTGCCAGCAGTGGGGCGGCAGGGAACTACAATGAGCAGTTCTTC
CDR3aa: CASSGAAGNYNEQFF
d_gene: NA
len: 15
j_gene: TRBJ2-1
abundance: NA
v_gene: TRBV6-1

CDR3nt: TGTGCCAGCAGCTATGACAGGGGGGATGAAGCTTTCTTT
CDR3aa: CASSYDRGDEAFF
d_gene: TRBD1
len: 13
j_gene: TRBJ1-1
abundance: NA
v_gene: TRBV7-3

CDR3nt: TGTGCCAGTAGCCCAGAGGGACAGGGCATCAACTATGGCTACACCTTC
CDR3aa: CASSPEGQGINYGYTF
d_gene: TRBD1
len: 16
j_gene: TRBJ1-2
abundance: NA
v_gene: TRBV19

CDR3nt: TGTGCCATCAGTGAGCAGACCGTTACCCCCACCATAGGAGGAGGCTACACCTTC
CDR3aa: CAISEQTVTPTIGGGYTF
d_gene: NA
len: 18
j_gene: TRBJ1-2
abundance: once
v_gene: TRBV10-3

CDR3nt: TGTGCCAGCGGGACTAGCGGTTCCGAGCAGTTCTTC
CDR3aa: CASGTSGSEQFF
d_gene: TRBD2
len: 12
j_gene: TRBJ2-1
abundance: NA
v_gene: TRBV2

CDR3nt: TGTGCCACAAGGGGGGGCGAGGGAGATACGCAGTATTTT
CDR3aa: CATRGGEGDTQYF
d_gene: NA
len: 13
j_gene: TRBJ2-3
abundance: NA
v_gene: TRBV15

CDR3nt: TGTGCCTGGAGTGTTACCCGGACAGGTCTTGCGAACACTGAAGCTTTCTTT
CDR3aa: CAWSVTRTGLANTEAFF
d_gene: TRBD1
len: 17
j_gene: TRBJ1-1
abundance: NA
v_gene: TRBV30

CDR3nt: TGTGCCAGCAGCTTAGGTTCTCTCGCGGGAGAAACTGAAGCTTTCTTT
CDR3aa: CASSLGSLAGETEAFF
d_gene: NA
len: 16
j_gene: TRBJ1-1
abundance: few
v_gene: TRBV11-2

CDR3nt: TGCGCCAGCAGTGAAGGGAGTCCCAATCAGCCCCAGCATTTT
CDR3aa: CASSEGSPNQPQHF
d_gene: NA
len: 14
j_gene: TRBJ1-5
abundance: NA
v_gene: TRBV10-1

CDR3nt: TGTGCCAGCAGCGTGACCTCCGGGACAGGGGAGCCCCAGCATTTT
CDR3aa: CASSVTSGTGEPQHF
d_gene: TRBD1
len: 15
j_gene: TRBJ1-5
abundance: NA
v_gene: TRBV9

CDR3nt: TGTGCCAGCTCACCACCTATGGGGGCGATCTACGAGCAGTACTTC
CDR3aa: CASSPPMGAIYEQYF
d_gene: NA
len: 15
j_gene: TRBJ2-7
abundance: NA
v_gene: TRBV18

CDR3nt: TGTGCCAGCAGCGCGAGGCGGGAAGCTTTCTTT
CDR3aa: CASSARREAFF
d_gene: NA
len: 11
j_gene: TRBJ1-1
abundance: NA
v_gene: TRBV2

CDR3nt: TGTGCCAGCAGCGTAGGTGGCGGAGAGCAGTTCTTC
CDR3aa: CASSVGGGEQFF
d_gene: NA
len: 12
j_gene: TRBJ2-1
abundance: NA
v_gene: TRBV9

CDR3nt: TGTGCCAGCAGCGGGGGGGAGGCTCGCAATTCACCCCTCCACTTT
CDR3aa: CASSGGEARNSPLHF
d_gene: NA
len: 15
j_gene: TRBJ1-6
abundance: NA
v_gene: TRBV9